This T cell receptor (beta chain) was documented in a study of long-term antiretroviral therapy in people with HIV. The immunoSEQ assay was v3.0, run at survey level. TCRdb's table, derived via immunoSEQ multiplex PCR, lists solely in-frame clones and lacks some. The table lists tens of thousands of clones, 70% to 85% of them singletons. A word on this clone: Its matching antigen is unknown.

Whole-study findings and limits: Clones with expansion before ART led the repertoire at all time points. Blood obtained between 2004 and 2017 may reflect older ART regimens.

This receptor was taken from a man aged 25 to 45 with HIV. The specimen was unsorted PBMCs, collected 0.7 years before starting antiretroviral therapy.

The CDR3 loop reads CASSPRGPKAYTEAFF. CDR3 sequence (DNA): TGTGCCAGCAGCCCCCGCGGGCCAAAGGCTTACACTGAAGCTTTCTTT. This sequence joins TRBV14 and TRBJ1-1; D ambiguous. This CDR3 has 16 amino acids. V shed 4 bases and J shed 3 bases, with 18 bases lying between them. CDR1 SGHDN and CDR2 FVKESK come from the germline V gene.